The entry that follows covers one TCR beta chain sequence. Its antigen is undetermined. Profiling relied on immunoSEQ multiplex PCR, and the TCRdb table lists in-frame clones only, not all of them. This sample has about 7,800 clones, with 86% found just once. Relapse was seen in all patients after autologous stem cell transplantation, and brentuximab vedotin exposure was variable. Researchers pulled CD8+ T cells out of thawed PBMCs using magnetic negative selection. The data derive from a study of PD-1 blockade in classical Hodgkin lymphoma. Study summary: Every 2 weeks, patients got 3 mg/kg intravenous nivolumab. Overall study findings and caveats: Partial responders and progressors had significantly lower baseline TCR diversity. Newly diagnosed patients reportedly had lower baseline TCR diversity than healthy donors.

The TCR was taken from a human donor with classical Hodgkin lymphoma. Source: CD8+ T cells from blood, taken at baseline.

The CDR3 is CASSLSTGGETDTQYF. The CDR3 DNA is TGTGCCAGCAGTTTATCAACGGGAGGGGAGACAGATACGCAGTATTTT. This chain links TRBV28 with TRBJ2-3, with TRBD2 identical over 8 bases. The CDR3 is 16 residues long. Looked up from germline, CDR1 is MDHEN and CDR2 is SYDVKM. J lost 3 bases, V lost 1 base, and 6 bases had no gene match.